The source of this TCR beta chain is a study of response to subunit inactivated influenza vaccine. This clonotype has more than one count but fewer than ten. The CDR3 spans 15 residues. The J segment lost 0 bases and the V segment lost 3 bases, leaving 5 bases of the junction unmatched. The germline CDR1 and CDR2 sequences are SGHRS and YFSETQ. TCRdb processed the RT-PCR reads anew with MiXCR; each CDR3 protein has one entry. Here the sample spans more than 450,000 distinct CDR3 sequences, approximately 12% being singletons. The input for sequencing was PBMCs from blood, taken on the day of vaccination. This chain links TRBV5-1 with TRBJ2-7; TRBD2 matches at 8 bases. The source of this sequence is a man in his forties or fifties who received an inactivated influenza vaccine. CDR3 sequence reads: CASSYISGGSYEQYF. The CDR3 nucleotides read TGCGCCAGCAGCTATATAAGCGGGGGCTCCTACGAGCAGTACTTC.